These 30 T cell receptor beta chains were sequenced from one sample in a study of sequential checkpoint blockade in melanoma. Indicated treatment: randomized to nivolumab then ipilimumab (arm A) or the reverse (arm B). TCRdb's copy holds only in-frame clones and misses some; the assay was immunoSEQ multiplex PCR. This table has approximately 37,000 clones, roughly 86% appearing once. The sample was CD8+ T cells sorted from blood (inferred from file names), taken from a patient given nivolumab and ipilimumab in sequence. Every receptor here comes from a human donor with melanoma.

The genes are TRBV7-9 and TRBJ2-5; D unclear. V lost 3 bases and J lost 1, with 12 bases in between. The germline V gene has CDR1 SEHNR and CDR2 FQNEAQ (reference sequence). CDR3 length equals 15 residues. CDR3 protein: CASSFSEEPQETQYF. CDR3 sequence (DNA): TGTGCCAGCAGCTTTTCCGAGGAGCCCCAAGAGACCCAGTACTTC.

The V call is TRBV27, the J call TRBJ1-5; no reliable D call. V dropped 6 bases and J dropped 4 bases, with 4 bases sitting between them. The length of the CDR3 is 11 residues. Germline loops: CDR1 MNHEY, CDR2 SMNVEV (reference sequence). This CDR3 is CASRSNQPQHF. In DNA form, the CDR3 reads TGTGCCAGCAGGAGTAATCAGCCCCAGCATTTT.

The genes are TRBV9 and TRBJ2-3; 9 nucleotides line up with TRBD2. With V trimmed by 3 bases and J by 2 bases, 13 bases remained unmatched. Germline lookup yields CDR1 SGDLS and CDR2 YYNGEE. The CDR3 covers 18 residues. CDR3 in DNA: TGTGCCAGCAGCGACCCCGTCGGTAGCGGGGGCCCCACAGATACGCAGTATTTT. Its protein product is CASSDPVGSGGPTDTQYF.

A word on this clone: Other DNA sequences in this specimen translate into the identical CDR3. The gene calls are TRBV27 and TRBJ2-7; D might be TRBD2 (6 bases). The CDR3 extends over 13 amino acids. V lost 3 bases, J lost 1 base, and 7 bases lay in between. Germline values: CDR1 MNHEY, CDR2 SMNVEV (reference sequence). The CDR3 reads CASSLGTSYEQYF. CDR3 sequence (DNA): TGTGCCAGCAGTTTGGGGACTTCCTACGAGCAGTACTTC.

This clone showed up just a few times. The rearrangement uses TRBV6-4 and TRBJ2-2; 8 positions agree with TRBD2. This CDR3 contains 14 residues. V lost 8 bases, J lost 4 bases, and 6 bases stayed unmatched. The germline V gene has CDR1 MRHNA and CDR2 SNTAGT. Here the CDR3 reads CASAPGGSTGELFF. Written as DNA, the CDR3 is TGTGCCAGCGCACCGGGAGGGAGCACCGGGGAGCTGTTTTTT.

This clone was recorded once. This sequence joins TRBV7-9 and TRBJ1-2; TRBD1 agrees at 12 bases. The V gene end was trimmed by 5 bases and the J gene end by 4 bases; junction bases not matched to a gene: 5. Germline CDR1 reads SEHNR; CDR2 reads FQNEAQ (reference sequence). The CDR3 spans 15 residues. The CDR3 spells CASSPGQGAVYGYTF. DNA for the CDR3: TGTGCCAGCAGCCCGGGACAGGGGGCAGTCTATGGCTACACCTTC.

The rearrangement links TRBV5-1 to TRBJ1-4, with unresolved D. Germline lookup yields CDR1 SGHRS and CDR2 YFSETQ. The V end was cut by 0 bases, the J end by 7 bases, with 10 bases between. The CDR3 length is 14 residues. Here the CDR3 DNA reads TGCGCCAGCAGCTTGGCCGGGTCGGTTGAAAAACTGTTTTTT. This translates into CASSLAGSVEKLFF.

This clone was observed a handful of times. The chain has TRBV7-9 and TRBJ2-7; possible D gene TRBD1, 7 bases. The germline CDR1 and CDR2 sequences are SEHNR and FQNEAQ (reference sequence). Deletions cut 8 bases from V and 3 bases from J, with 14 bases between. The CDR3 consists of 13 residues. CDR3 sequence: CASCGTDVYEQYF. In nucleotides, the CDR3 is TGTGCCAGCTGCGGGACAGACGTCTACGAGCAGTACTTC.

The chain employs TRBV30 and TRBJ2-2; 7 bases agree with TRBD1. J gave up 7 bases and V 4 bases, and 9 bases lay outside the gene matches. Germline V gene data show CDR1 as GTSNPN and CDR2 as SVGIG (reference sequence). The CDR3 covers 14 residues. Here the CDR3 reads CAWTWGRGIGELFF. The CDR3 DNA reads TGTGCCTGGACTTGGGGCAGGGGGATCGGGGAGCTGTTTTTT.

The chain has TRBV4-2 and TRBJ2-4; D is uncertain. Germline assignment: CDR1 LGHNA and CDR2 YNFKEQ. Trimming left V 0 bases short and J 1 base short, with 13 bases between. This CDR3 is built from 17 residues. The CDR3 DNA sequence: TGTGCCAGCAGCCAAGATGGCGGAAACGTGGCCAAAAACATTCAGTACTTC. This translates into CASSQDGGNVAKNIQYF.

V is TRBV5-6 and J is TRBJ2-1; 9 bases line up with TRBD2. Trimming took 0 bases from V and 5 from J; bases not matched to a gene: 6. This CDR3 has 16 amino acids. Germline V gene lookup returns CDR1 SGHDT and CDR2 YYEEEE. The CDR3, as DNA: TGTGCCAGCAGCTTGGCCGCGGGAGGGCCCCACAATGAGCAGTTCTTC. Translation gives CASSLAAGGPHNEQFF.

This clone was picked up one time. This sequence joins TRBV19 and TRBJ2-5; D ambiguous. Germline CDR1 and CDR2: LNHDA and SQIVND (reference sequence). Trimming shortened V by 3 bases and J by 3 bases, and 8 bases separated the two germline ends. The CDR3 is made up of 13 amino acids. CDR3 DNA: TGTGCCAGTAGTATGAGGTCGGAAGAGACCCAGTACTTC. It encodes CASSMRSEETQYF.

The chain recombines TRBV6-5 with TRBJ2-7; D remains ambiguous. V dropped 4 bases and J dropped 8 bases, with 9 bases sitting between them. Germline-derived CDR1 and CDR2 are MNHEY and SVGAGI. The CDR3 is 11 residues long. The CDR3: CASSFQAQQYF. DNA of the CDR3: TGTGCCAGCAGTTTCCAGGCCCAGCAGTACTTC.

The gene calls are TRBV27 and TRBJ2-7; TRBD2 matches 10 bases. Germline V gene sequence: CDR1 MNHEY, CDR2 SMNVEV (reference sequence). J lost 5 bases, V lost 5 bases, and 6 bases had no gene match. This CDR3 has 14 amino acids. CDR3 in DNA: TGTGCCAGCAGTCCCCTAGCGGGAGTGAACGAGCAGTACTTC. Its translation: CASSPLAGVNEQYF.

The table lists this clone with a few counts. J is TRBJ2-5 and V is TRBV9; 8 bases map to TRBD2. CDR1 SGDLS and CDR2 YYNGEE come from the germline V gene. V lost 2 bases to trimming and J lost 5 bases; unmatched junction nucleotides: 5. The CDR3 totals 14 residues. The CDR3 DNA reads TGTGCCAGCAGCGTCGGGGGGGCAGAGGAGACCCAGTACTTC. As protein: CASSVGGAEETQYF.

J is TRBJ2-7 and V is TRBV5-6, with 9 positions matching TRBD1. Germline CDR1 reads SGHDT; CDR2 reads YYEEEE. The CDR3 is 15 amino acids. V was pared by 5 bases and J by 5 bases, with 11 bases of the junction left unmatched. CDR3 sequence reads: CASRKTGTGKNEQYF. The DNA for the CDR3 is TGTGCCAGCAGGAAGACCGGGACAGGGAAGAACGAGCAGTACTTC.

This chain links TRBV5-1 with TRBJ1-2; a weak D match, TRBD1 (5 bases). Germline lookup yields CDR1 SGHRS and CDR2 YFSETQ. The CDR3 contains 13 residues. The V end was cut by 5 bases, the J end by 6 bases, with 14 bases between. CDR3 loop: CASSNGRVDGYTF. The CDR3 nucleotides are TGCGCCAGCAGTAATGGCAGGGTGGATGGCTACACCTTC.

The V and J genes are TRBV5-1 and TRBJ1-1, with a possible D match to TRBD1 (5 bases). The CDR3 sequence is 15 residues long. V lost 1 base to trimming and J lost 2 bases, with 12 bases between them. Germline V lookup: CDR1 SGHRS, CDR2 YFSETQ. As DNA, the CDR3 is TGCGCCAGCAGCTTGTACGACAGCTCTAACACTGAAGCTTTCTTT. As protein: CASSLYDSSNTEAFF.

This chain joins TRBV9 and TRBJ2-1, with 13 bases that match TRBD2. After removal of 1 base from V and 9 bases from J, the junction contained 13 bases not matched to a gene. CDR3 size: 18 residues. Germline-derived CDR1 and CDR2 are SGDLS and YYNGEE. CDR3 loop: CASSVSGLAGRVSGEQFF. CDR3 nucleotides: TGTGCCAGCAGCGTATCGGGACTAGCGGGAAGGGTCTCTGGTGAGCAGTTCTTC.

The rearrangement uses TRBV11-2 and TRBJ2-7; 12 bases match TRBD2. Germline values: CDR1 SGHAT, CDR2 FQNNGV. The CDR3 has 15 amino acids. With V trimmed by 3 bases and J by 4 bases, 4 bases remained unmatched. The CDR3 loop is CASSLATSGSYEQYF. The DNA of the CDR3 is TGTGCCAGCAGCTTGGCGACTAGCGGGAGTTACGAGCAGTACTTC.

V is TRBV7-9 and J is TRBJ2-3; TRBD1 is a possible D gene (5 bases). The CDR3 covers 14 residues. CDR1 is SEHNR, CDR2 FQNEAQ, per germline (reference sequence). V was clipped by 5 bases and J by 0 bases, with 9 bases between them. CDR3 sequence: CASSLGPSTDTQYF. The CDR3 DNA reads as TGTGCCAGCAGCCTGGGGCCCAGCACAGATACGCAGTATTTT.

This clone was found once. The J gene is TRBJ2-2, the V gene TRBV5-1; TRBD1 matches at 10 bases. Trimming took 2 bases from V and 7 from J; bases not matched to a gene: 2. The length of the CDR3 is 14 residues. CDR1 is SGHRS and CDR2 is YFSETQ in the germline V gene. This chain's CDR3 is CASSLGQGDGELFF. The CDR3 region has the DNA TGCGCCAGCAGCTTAGGACAGGGGGACGGGGAGCTGTTTTTT.

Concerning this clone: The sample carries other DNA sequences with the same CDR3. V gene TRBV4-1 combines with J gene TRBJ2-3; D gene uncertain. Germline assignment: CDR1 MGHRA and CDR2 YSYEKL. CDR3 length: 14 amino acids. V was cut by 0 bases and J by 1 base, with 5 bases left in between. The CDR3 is CASSQDEGTDTQYF. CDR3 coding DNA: TGCGCCAGCAGCCAAGATGAGGGCACAGATACGCAGTATTTT.

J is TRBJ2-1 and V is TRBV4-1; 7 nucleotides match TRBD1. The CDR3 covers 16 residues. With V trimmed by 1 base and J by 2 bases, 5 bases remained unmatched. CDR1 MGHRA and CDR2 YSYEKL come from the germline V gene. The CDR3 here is CASSQVPGQPYNEQFF. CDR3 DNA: TGCGCCAGCAGCCAAGTACCGGGACAGCCCTACAATGAGCAGTTCTTC.

The DNA of the CDR3 is TGTGCCAGCAGTTCGGGACTCAGGGCTGAGCAGTTCTTC. Protein: CASSSGLRAEQFF. The chain uses TRBV11-2 and TRBJ2-1; a possible D gene is TRBD2 (6 bases). Trimming pared 6 bases from V and 9 bases from J, leaving 15 bases between. The V gene's germline CDR1 is SGHAT and CDR2 FQNNGV. This CDR3 is 13 amino acids long.

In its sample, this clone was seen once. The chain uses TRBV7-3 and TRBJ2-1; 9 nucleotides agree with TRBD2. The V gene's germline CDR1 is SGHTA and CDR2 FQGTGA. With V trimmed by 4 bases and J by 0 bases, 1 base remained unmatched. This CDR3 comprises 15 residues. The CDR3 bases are TGTGCCAGCAGCTCAGCGGGAGGCTCCTACAATGAGCAGTTCTTC. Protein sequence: CASSSAGGSYNEQFF. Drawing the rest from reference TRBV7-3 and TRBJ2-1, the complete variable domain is GAGVSQTPSNKVTEKGKYVELRCDPISGHTALYWYRQSLGQGPEFLIYFQGTGAADDSGLPNDRFFAVRPEGSVSTLKIQRTERGDSAVYLCASSSAGGSYNEQFFGPGTRLTVL.

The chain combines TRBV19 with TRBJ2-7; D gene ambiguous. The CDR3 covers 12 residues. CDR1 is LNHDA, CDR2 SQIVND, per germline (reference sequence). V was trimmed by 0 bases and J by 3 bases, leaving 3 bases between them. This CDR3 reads CASSIDSYEQYF. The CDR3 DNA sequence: TGTGCCAGTAGTATAGACAGCTACGAGCAGTACTTC.

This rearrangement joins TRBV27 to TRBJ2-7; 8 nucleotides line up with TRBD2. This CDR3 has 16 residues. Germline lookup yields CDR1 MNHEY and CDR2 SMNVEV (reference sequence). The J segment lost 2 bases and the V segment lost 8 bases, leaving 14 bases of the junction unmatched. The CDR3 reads CASGQLVDGGAYEQYF. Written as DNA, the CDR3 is TGTGCCAGCGGGCAGTTGGTTGACGGGGGGGCCTACGAGCAGTACTTC.

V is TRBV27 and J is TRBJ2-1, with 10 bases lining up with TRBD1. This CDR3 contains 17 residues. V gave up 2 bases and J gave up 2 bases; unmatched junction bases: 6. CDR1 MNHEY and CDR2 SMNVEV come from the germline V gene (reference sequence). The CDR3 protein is CASSLVFGTGAYNEQFF. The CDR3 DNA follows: TGTGCCAGCAGTTTAGTTTTCGGGACAGGGGCCTACAATGAGCAGTTCTTC.

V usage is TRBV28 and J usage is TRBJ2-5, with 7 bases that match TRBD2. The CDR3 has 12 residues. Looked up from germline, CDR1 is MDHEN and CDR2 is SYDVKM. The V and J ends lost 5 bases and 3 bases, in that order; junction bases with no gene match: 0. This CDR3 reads CASSRGEETQYF. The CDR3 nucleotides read TGTGCCAGCAGTCGGGGGGAAGAGACCCAGTACTTC.